Below, 11 T cell receptor beta chains from the same sample are listed, as sequenced in a study of tumor-infiltrating lymphocytes in primary liver carcinoma (dated by TCRdb to about 2017). Sequenced using an Illumina HiSeq 2500. Starting from approximately 500 ng total RNA, TCRbeta-specific cDNA was produced by reverse transcription with a constant-region primer and ProtoScript II reverse transcriptase. Construction of the TCRbeta libraries relied on three nested rounds of multiplex PCR, following a slightly modified ARM-PCR procedure. Each of the first two PCR rounds ran for 10 cycles and used multiplex TRBV1-TRBV30 forward primers together with a Cbeta reverse primer. The public reads were quality trimmed at Q25 with fastp and then assembled into clones with MiXCR by TCRdb, keeping productive beta chains. Identical CDR3 protein sequences are pooled into one entry, listed with their most common genes and DNA. Counted in this sample were 300,000 to 400,000 distinct CDR3 sequences; about two thirds of them appeared once. In total, the top ten clones hold about 6% of the sample.

TRIzol reagent was used to extract blood RNA from unsorted whole blood, while the DNeasy Blood & Tissue kit provided the germline DNA. Sequencing was carried out using peripheral blood. These receptors originate from a man in his forties with primary liver carcinoma and hepatitis B virus infection.

The rearrangement links TRBV12-3 or TRBV12-4 to TRBJ1-5, with TRBD1 as a possible D gene (6 bases). Trimming shortened V by 9 bases and J by 1 base, and 19 bases separated the two germline ends. CDR3 length: 16 residues. The CDR3 is CASNLQGVKSNQPQHF. The CDR3 DNA reads as TGTGCCAGTAACCTACAGGGAGTAAAAAGCAATCAGCCCCAGCATTTT.

The chain combines TRBV4-3 with TRBJ1-4; D unclear. CDR3 size: 16 residues. From germline, CDR1 is LGHNA and CDR2 YSLEER. CDR3 region: CTSSQDRGFTNEKLFF. As DNA, the CDR3 is TGCACTAGCAGCCAAGATCGGGGTTTTACTAATGAAAAACTGTTTTTT.

Note on this clonotype: Germline and junction disagree at one end, which may indicate a read error. The rearrangement joins TRBV6-2 or TRBV6-3 to TRBJ2-1; D may be TRBD1 (6 bases). CDR1 is MNHEY and CDR2 is SVGEGT in the germline V gene. The CDR3 extends over 17 amino acids. The DNA for the CDR3 is TGTGCCAGCAGTCGCCTACGTAGGACAGAGGATGGCAATGAGCAGTTTTTC. Amino acid sequence: CASSRLRRTEDGNEQFF.

Of note for this clonotype: A much larger clonotype is one base distant, so this may be a read error. The chain combines TRBV10-3 with TRBJ1-2, with 10 bases that match TRBD1. The trim removed 7 bases at V and 1 base at J, leaving 3 bases unmatched. The CDR3 runs 14 residues. Germline values: CDR1 ENHRY, CDR2 SYGVKD. The DNA of the CDR3 is TGTGCCATCAATGGGACAGGGGATAACTATGGCTACACCTTC. This translates into CAINGTGDNYGYTF.

The rearrangement uses TRBV7-9 and TRBJ1-4, with D possibly TRBD1 on 5 matching bases. Between the trimmed V and J ends, which lost 3 bases and 5 bases, there was a span of 10 bases. Germline lookup yields CDR1 SEHNR and CDR2 FQNEAQ (reference sequence). The CDR3 runs to 14 residues. CDR3 bases: TGTGCCAGCAGCTTTGAGTCAGGGAATGAAAAACTGTTTTTT. This encodes CASSFESGNEKLFF.

Details on this clonotype: An end of the junction differs from the germline gene, which may be a read error. The CDR3 spells CASSGDTQHF. CDR3 sequence (DNA): TGTGCCAGCAGTGGAGATACGCAACACTTT. The chain carries TRBV11-2 and TRBJ2-3; no clear D gene. The germline CDR1 and CDR2 sequences are SGHAT and FQNNGV. The CDR3 is 10 residues long.

Details on this clonotype: One junction end disagrees with the germline gene, perhaps due to a read error. The CDR3 here is CASTSRTTAGGPEQYF. As DNA, the CDR3 is TGTGCCAGCACTTCCCGTACTACAGCGGGAGGGCCCGAGCAGTATTTC. V usage is TRBV6-5 and J usage is TRBJ2-7; 10 nucleotides line up with TRBD2. The CDR3 contains 16 residues. Germline V gene data show CDR1 as MNHEY and CDR2 as SVGAGI.

Points on this clonotype: A much larger clone lies a single base off, so this may be a read error. The V gene is TRBV30, the J gene TRBJ1-2; TRBD1 matches at 8 bases. J gave up 2 bases and V 5 bases, and 4 bases lay outside the gene matches. CDR3 length: 13 residues. Germline V gives CDR1 GTSNPN, CDR2 SVGIG (reference sequence). The CDR3 region is CAWGTGRNYGYTF. The CDR3 DNA reads TGTGCCTGGGGGACAGGCAGAAACTATGGCTACACCTTC.

In the case of this clonotype: Just one base apart from a much larger clone, this may be a read error. The CDR3 nucleotides read TGTGCCAGCAGTGGCTCGGCTAGCACAGATACGCAGTATTTT. This gives the protein CASSGSASTDTQYF. V usage is TRBV6-4 and J usage is TRBJ2-3; no clear D. The CDR3 loop spans 14 amino acids. CDR1 is MRHNA and CDR2 is SNTAGT in the germline V gene. Trimming removed 4 bases at V and 0 bases at J, with 8 bases between.

The chain combines TRBV11-3 with TRBJ2-1, with a tentative D call TRBD2 (6 bases). The germline gives CDR1 SGHNT, CDR2 YENEEA. The germline V and J ends were trimmed by 0 bases and 7 bases, with 10 bases remaining between them. CDR3 size: 14 residues. The CDR3 here is CASSLDGGPNEQFF. The CDR3 DNA reads TGTGCCAGCAGCTTAGATGGAGGGCCGAATGAGCAGTTCTTC.

Concerning this clonotype: This may stem from a read error, because a much larger clone lies one nucleotide away. The CDR3 spells CDSSTTSGTSDTQYF. CDR3 bases: TGTGACAGCAGTACAACTAGCGGGACCTCAGATACGCAGTATTTT. The chain employs TRBV6-1 and TRBJ2-3; 10 bases are shared with TRBD2. CDR1 and CDR2 from the germline V gene are MNHNS and SASEGT. CDR3 length equals 15 residues.